This T cell receptor beta chain was identified during a study of blood T cell repertoires in COVID-19. Study-level background: Samples representing acute and convalescent COVID-19 were sourced from the United States, Italy and Spain.

Under the authors' procedure: Estimates of nucleated cell counts were drawn from the amplification of reference gene primers. Measured with immunoSEQ multiplex PCR; TCRdb has only the in-frame clones, and not every one. D and trimming were read from the DNA, whereas the V and J calls and clone size are those reported in that table. The sample carries approximately 150,000 clones, about 83% recorded once. The V gene's germline CDR1 is SGDLS and CDR2 YYNGEE. With 3 bases clipped from V and 2 bases from J, the junction kept 9 bases outside the gene matches. The CDR3 runs to 16 residues. Specimen: peripheral blood. The J gene is TRBJ2-3, the V gene TRBV9; 7 positions match TRBD2. This receptor was identified in a woman in her 70s who had recovered from COVID-19. The CDR3 protein is CASSAPWGGTTDTQYF. The DNA for the CDR3 is TGTGCCAGCAGCGCCCCCTGGGGGGGGACCACAGATACGCAGTATTTT.